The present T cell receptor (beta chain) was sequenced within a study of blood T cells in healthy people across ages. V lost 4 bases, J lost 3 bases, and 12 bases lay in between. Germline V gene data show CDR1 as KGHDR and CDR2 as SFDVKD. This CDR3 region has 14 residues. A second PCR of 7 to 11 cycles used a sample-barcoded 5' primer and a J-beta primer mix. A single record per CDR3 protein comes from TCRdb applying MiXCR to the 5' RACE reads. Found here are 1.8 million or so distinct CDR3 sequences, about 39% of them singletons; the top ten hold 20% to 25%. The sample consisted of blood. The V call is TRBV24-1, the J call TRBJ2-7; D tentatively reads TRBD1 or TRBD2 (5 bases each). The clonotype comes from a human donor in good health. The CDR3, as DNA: TGTGCCACCAGTGACCACGGGACGAGCTACGAGCAGTACTTC. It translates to CATSDHGTSYEQYF.